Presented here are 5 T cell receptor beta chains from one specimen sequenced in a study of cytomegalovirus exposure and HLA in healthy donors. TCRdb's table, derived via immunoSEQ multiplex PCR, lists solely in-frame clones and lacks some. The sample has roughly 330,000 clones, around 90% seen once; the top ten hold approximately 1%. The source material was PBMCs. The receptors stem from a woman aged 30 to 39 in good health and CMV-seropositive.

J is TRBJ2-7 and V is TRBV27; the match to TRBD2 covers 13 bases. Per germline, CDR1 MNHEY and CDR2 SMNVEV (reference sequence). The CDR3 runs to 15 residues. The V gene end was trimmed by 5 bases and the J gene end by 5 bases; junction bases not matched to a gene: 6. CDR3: CASSPGLAGANEQYF. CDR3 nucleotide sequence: TGTGCCAGCAGTCCAGGACTAGCGGGAGCTAACGAGCAGTACTTC.

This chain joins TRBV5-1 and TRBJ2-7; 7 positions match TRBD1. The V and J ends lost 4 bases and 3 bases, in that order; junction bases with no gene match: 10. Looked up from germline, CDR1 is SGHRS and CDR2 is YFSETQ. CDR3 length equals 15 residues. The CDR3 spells CASSISTGTNYEQYF. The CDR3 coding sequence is TGCGCCAGCAGCATCTCGACAGGGACCAACTACGAGCAGTACTTC.

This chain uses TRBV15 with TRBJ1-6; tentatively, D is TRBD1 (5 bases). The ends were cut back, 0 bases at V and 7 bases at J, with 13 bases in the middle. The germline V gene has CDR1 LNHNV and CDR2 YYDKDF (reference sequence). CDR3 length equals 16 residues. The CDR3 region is CATSRDSGRANSPLHF. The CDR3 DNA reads TGTGCCACCAGCAGAGATAGCGGCAGGGCCAATTCACCCCTCCACTTT.

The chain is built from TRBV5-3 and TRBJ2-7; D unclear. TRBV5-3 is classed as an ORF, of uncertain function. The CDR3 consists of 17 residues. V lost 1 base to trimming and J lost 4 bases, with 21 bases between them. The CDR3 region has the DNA TGTGCCAGAAGCTTGCCCTGCCTGCACTGGGATCTTTACGAGCAGTACTTC. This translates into CARSLPCLHWDLYEQYF.

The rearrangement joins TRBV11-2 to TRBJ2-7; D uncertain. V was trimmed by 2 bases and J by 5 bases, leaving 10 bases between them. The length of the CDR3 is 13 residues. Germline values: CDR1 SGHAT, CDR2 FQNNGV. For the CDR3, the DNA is TGTGCCAGCAGCTTATTGCAGGAGAACGAGCAGTACTTC. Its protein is CASSLLQENEQYF.